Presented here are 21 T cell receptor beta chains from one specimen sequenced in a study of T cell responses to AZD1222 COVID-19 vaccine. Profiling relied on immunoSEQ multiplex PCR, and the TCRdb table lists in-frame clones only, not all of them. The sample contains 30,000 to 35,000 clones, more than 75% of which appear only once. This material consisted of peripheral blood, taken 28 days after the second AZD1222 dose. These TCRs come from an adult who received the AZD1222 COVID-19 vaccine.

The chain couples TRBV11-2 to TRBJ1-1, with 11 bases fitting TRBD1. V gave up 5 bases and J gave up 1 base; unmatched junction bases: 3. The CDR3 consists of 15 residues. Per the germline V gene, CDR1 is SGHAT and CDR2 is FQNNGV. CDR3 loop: CASSRGQGGNTEAFF. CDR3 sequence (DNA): TGTGCCAGCAGCCGGGGACAGGGGGGGAACACTGAAGCTTTCTTT.

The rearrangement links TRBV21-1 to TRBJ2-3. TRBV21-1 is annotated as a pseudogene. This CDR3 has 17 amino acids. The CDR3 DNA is TGTGCCAGCAGCAGATACTGCAGGGACCCTGGGGCAGATACGCAGTATTTT. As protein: CASSRYCRDPGADTQYF.

CDR3 DNA: TGTGCCATCAGTGGAGGGGGACAGGGAAATTCTGGAAACACCATATATTTT. Residues: CAISGGGQGNSGNTIYF. The J gene is TRBJ1-3, the V gene TRBV10-3, with TRBD1 matching over 9 bases. V shed 4 bases, J shed 1 base, and the junction held 8 bases outside the gene matches. The CDR3 is made up of 17 amino acids. The V gene's germline CDR1 is ENHRY and CDR2 SYGVKD.

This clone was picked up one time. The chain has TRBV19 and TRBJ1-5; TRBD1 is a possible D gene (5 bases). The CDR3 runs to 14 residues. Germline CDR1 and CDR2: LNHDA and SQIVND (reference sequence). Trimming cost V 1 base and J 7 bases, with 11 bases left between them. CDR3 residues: CASSIGWGEQPQHF. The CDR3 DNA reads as TGTGCCAGTAGTATAGGCTGGGGGGAACAGCCCCAGCATTTT.

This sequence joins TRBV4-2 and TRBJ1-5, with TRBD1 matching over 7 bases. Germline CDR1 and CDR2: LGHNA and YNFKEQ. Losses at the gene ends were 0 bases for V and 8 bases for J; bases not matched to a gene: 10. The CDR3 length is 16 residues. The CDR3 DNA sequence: TGTGCCAGCAGCCAAGAAGTGACAGGGTGGTCAAAGCCCCAGCATTTT. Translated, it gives CASSQEVTGWSKPQHF.

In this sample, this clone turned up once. In DNA, the CDR3 is TGTGCCAGCAGTTTCATTGAAAACACCATATATTTT. Protein product: CASSFIENTIYF. The rearrangement joins TRBV12-3 or TRBV12-4 to TRBJ1-3; D not resolved. The CDR3 length is 12 residues. Trimming removed 3 bases at V and 6 bases at J, with 6 bases between.

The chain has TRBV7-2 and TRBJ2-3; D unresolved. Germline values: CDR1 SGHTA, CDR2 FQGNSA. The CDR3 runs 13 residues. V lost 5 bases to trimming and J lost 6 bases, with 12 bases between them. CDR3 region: CASSPQYGDTQYF. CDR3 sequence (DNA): TGTGCCAGCAGCCCCCAGTATGGGGATACGCAGTATTTT.

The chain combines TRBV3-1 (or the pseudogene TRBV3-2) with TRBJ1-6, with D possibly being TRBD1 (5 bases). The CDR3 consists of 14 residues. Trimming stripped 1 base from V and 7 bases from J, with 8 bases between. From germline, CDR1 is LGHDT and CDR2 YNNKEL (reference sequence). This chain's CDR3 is CASSQVSGNSPLHF. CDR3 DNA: TGTGCCAGCAGCCAAGTCTCAGGGAATTCACCCCTCCACTTT.

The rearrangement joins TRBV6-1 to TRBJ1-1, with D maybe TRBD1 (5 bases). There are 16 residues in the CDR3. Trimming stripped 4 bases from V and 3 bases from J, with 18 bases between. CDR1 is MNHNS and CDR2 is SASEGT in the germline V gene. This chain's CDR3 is CASSGRQGLGDTEAFF. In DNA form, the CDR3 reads TGTGCCAGCAGTGGGAGGCAGGGACTCGGTGACACTGAAGCTTTCTTT.

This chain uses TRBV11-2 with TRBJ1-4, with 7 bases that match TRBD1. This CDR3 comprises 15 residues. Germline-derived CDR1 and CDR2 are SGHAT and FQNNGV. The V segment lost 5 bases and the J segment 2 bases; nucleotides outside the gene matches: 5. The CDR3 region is CASSITGATNEKLFF. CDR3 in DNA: TGTGCCAGCAGCATAACAGGGGCGACTAATGAAAAACTGTTTTTT.

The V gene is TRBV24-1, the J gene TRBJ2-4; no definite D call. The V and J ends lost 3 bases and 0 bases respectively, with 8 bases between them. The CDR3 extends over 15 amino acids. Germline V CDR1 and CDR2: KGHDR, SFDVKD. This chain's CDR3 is CATSDPREAKNIQYF. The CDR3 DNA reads TGTGCCACCAGTGATCCCCGAGAAGCCAAAAACATTCAGTACTTC.

The DNA of the CDR3 is TGCGCCAGCAGCTCGGTACCGGGGACAGATACGCAGTATTTT. Its protein product is CASSSVPGTDTQYF. The chain recombines TRBV5-1 with TRBJ2-3; weak D call: TRBD2 (5 bases). Trimming removed 3 bases from V and 3 bases from J, with 11 bases in between. The CDR3 contains 14 residues. Per germline, CDR1 SGHRS and CDR2 YFSETQ.

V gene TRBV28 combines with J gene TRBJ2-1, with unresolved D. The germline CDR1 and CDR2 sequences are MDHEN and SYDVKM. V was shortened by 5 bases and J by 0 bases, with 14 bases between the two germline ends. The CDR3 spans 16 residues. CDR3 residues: CASSPSRLGSYNEQFF. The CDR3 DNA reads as TGTGCCAGCAGTCCCTCTAGATTGGGCTCCTACAATGAGCAGTTCTTC. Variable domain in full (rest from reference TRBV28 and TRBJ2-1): DVKVTQSSRYLVKRTGEKVFLECVQDMDHENMFWYRQDPGLGLRLIYFSYDVKMKEKGDIPEGYSVSREKKERFSLILESASTNQTSMYLCASSPSRLGSYNEQFFGPGTRLTVL.

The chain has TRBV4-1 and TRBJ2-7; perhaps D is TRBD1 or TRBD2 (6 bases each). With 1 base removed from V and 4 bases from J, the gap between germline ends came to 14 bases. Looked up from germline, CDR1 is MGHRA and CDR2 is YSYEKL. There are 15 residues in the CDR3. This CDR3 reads CASSQGPGGGYEQYF. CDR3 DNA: TGCGCCAGCAGCCAAGGACCCGGGGGCGGTTACGAGCAGTACTTC.

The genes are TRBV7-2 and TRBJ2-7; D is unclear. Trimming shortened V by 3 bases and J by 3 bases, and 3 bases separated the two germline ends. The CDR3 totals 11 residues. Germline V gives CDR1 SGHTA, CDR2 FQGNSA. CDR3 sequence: CASSLYYEQYF. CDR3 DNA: TGTGCCAGCAGCTTGTACTACGAGCAGTACTTC.

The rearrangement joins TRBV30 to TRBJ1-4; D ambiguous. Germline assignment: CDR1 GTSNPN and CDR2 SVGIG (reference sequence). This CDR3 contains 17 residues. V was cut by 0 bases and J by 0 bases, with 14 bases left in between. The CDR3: CAWSVRLRGATNEKLFF. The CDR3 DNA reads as TGTGCCTGGAGTGTAAGGTTGCGTGGAGCAACTAATGAAAAACTGTTTTTT.

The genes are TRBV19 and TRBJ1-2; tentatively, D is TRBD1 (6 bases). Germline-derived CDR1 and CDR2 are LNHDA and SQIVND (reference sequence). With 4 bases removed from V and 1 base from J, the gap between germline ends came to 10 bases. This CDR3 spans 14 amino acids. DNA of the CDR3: TGTGCCAGTAGTAGACAGGTAGATAACTATGGCTACACCTTC. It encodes CASSRQVDNYGYTF.

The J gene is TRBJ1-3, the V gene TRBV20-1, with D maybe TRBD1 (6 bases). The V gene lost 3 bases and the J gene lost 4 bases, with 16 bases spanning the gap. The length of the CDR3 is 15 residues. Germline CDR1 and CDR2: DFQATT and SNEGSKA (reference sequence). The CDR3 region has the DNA TGCAGTGCTAGTCGAGGGGGGACACTCGGAAACACCATATATTTT. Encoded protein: CSASRGGTLGNTIYF.

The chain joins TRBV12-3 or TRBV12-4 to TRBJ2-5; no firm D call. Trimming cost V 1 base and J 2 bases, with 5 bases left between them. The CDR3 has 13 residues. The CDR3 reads CASSLVSQETQYF. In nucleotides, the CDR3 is TGTGCCAGCAGTTTAGTGTCGCAAGAGACCCAGTACTTC.

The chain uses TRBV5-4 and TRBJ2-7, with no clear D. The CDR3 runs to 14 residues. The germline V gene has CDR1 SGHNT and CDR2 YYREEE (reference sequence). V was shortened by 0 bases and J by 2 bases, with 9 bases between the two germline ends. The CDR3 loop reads CASSLEQGPYEQYV. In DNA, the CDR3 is TGTGCCAGCAGCTTGGAACAAGGCCCCTACGAGCAGTACGTC.

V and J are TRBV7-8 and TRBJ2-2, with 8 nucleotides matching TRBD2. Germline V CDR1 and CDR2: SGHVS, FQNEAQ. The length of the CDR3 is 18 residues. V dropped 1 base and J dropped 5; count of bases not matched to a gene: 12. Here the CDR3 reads CASSLGNHGRARTGELFF. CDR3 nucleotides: TGTGCCAGCAGCTTAGGGAATCACGGGAGGGCCCGGACCGGGGAGCTGTTTTTT.